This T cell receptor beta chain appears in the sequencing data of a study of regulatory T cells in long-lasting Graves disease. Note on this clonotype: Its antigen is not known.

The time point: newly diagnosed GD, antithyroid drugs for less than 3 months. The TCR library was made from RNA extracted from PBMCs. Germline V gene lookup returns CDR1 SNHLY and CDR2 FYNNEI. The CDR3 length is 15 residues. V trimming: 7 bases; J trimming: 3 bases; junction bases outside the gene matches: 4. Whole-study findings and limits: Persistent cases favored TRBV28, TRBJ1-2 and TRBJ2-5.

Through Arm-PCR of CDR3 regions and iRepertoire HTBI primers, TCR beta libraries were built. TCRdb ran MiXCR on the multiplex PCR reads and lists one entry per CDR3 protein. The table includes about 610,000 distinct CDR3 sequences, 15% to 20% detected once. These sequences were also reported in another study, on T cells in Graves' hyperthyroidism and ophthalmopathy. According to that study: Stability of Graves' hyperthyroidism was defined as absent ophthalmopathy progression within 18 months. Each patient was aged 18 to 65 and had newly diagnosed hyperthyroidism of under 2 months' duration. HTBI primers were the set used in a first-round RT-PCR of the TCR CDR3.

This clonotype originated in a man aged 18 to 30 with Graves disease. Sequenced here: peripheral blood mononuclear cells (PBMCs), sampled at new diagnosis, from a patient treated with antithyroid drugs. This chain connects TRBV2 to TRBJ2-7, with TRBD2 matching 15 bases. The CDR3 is CASTGTSGRNYEQYF. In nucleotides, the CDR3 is TGTGCCAGCACCGGGACTAGCGGGAGGAACTACGAGCAGTACTTC.